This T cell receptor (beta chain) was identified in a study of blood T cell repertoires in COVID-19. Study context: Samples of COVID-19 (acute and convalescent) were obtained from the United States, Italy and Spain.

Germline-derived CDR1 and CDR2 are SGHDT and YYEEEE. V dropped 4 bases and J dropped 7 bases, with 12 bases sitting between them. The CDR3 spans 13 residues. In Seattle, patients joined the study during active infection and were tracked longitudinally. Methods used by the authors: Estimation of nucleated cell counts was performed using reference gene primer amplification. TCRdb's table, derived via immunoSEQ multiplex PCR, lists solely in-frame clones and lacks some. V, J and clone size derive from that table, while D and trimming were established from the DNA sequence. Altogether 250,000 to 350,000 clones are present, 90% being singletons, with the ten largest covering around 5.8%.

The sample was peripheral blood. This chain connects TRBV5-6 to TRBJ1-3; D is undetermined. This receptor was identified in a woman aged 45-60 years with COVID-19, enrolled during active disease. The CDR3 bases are TGTGCCAGCAGCGACGGACTAATTAACACCATATATTTT. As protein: CASSDGLINTIYF.